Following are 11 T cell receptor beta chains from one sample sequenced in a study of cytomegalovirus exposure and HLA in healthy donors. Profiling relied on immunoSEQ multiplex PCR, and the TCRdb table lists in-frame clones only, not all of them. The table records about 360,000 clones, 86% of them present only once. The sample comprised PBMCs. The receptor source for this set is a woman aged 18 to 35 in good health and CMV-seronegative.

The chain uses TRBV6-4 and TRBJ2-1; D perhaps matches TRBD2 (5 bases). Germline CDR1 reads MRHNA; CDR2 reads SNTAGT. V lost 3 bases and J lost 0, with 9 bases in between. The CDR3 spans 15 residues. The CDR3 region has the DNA TGTGCCAGCAGTGAAGGGAGCAGCTCCTACAATGAGCAGTTCTTC. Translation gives CASSEGSSSYNEQFF.

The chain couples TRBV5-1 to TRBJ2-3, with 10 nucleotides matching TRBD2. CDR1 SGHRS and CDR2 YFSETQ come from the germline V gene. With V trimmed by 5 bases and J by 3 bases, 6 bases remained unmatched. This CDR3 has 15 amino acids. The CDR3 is CASRVGAGGTDTQYF. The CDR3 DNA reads TGCGCCAGCAGAGTGGGAGCGGGAGGGACAGATACGCAGTATTTT. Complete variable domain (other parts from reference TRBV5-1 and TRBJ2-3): KAGVTQTPRYLIKTRGQQVTLSCSPISGHRSVSWYQQTPGQGLQFLFEYFSETQRNKGNFPGRFSGRQFSNSRSEMNVSTLELGDSALYLCASRVGAGGTDTQYFGPGTRLTVL.

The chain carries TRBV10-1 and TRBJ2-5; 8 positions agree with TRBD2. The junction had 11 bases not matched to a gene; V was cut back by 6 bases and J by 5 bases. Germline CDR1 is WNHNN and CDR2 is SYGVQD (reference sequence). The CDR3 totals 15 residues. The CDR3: CASSRGSGSRETQYF. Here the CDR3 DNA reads TGCGCCAGCAGCCGCGGCAGCGGGAGTAGGGAGACCCAGTACTTC.

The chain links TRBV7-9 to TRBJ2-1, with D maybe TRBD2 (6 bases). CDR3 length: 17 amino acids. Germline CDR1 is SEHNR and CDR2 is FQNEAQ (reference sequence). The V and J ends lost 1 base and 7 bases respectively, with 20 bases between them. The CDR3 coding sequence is TGTGCCAGCAGCTTAGGTTGGAGGGGCGAGGTATTGAATGAGCAGTTCTTC. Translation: CASSLGWRGEVLNEQFF.

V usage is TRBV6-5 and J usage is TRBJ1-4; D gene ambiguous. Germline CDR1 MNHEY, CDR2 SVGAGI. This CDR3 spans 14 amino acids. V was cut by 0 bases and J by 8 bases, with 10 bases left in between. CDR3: CASSYSGRKEKLFF. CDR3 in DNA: TGTGCCAGCAGTTACTCGGGCAGGAAAGAAAAACTGTTTTTT.

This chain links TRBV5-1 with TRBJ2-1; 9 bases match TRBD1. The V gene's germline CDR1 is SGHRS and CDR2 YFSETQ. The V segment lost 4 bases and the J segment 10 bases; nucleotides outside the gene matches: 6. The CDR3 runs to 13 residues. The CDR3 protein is CASSTTGGGEQFF. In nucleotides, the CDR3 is TGCGCCAGCAGCACGACAGGGGGTGGGGAGCAGTTCTTC.

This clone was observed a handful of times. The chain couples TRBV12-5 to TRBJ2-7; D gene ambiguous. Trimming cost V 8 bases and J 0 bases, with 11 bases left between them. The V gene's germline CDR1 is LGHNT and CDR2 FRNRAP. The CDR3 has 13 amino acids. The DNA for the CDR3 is TGTGCTAGTTCCCTAGACTTCTCCTACGAGCAGTACTTC. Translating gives CASSLDFSYEQYF.

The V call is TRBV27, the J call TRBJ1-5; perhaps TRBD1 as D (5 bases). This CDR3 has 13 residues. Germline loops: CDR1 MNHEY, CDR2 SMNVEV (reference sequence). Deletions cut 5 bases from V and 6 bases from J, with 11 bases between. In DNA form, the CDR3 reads TGTGCCAGCAGTCCCGGAAGGGGTCAGCCCCAGCATTTT. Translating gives CASSPGRGQPQHF.

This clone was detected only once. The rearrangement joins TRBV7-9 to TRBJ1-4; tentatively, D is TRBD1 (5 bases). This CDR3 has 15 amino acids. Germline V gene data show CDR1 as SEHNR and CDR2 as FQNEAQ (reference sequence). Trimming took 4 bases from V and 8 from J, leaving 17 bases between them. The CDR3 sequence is CASSYTPGRREKLFF. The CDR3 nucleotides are TGTGCCAGCAGCTACACGCCAGGGCGCCGCGAAAAACTGTTTTTT.

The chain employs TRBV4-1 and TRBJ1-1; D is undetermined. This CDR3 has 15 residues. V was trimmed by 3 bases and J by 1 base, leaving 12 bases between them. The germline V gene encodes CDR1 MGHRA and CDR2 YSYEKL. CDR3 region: CASSHGSNSNTEAFF. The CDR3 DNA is TGCGCCAGCAGCCATGGCAGTAATTCGAACACTGAAGCTTTCTTT.

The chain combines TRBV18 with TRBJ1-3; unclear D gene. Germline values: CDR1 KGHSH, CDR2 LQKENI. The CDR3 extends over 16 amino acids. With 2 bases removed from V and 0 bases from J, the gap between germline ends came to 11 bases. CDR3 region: CASSPERRSSGNTIYF. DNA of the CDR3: TGTGCCAGCTCACCAGAACGGAGAAGCTCTGGAAACACCATATATTTT. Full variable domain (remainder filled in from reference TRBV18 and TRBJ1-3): NAGVMQNPRHLVRRRGQEARLRCSPMKGHSHVYWYRQLPEEGLKFMVYLQKENIIDESGMPKERFSAEFPKEGPSILRIQQVVRGDSAAYFCASSPERRSSGNTIYFGEGSWLTVV.